The clone carrying this TCR beta chain was seen a few times. The CDR3 sequence is 12 residues long. CDR1 and CDR2 (germline): SEHNR, FQNEAQ (reference sequence). The V and J ends lost 1 base and 12 bases, in that order; junction bases with no gene match: 3. These data are taken from a study of shared clonotypes between healthy human individuals. Every donor, a Caucasian adult, lived in Nashville, Tennessee. Here immunoSEQ multiplex PCR was the method, and the copy in TCRdb shows in-frame clones only, minus some. The table shows about 490,000 clones, with about 78% occurring only once. The sequenced sample was PBMCs. This clonotype was sampled from a woman aged 35 to 49 in good health. Some clones in this sample may be carry-over from other donors' samples. This chain joins TRBV7-9 and TRBJ1-5, with TRBD1 matching over 7 bases. CDR3 protein: CASSLEGASQHF. CDR3 sequence (DNA): TGTGCCAGCAGCTTAGAGGGGGCGAGCCAGCATTTT.